The clone carrying this T cell receptor beta chain was seen a handful of times. Assay: immunoSEQ multiplex PCR; the TCRdb copy retains only in-frame clones and omits some. The data contain 350,000 to 400,000 clones, roughly nine tenths of them seen just once; the ten biggest clones take up roughly 3.2%. These data originate in a study of Ad26.COV2.S vaccination and SARS-CoV-2 variants. Background on the study: Donor had been placed in the Ad26.COV2.S arm of the COV1001 trial. The vaccine Ad26.COV2.S was put into the muscle once, or twice with 56 days between.

The sample's treatment: over 15 received Ad26.COV2.S at low or high dose, single or two shots; roughly five received placebo; per-sample allocation not given. Vaccine and placebo recipients were sampled on day 63 after the first injection. The specimen was peripheral blood, collected in a trial of Ad26.COV2.S vaccine versus placebo. The sequence was obtained from a person between 18 and 59 years old who received the Ad26.COV2.S COVID-19 vaccine or a placebo.

CDR3 region: CASSLQGNQPQHF. CDR3 nucleotides: TGTGCCAGCAGTTTACAGGGAAATCAGCCCCAGCATTTT. The V and J genes are TRBV6-5 and TRBJ1-5, with D possibly being TRBD1 (6 bases). Trimming took 4 bases from V and 4 from J, leaving 8 bases between them. The germline CDR1 and CDR2 sequences are MNHEY and SVGAGI. The CDR3 runs 13 residues.